The 14 T cell receptor beta chains listed next were all sequenced from one sample in a study of shared clonotypes between healthy human individuals. Some clones are missing from TCRdb's copy, which holds only in-frame ones; the method was immunoSEQ multiplex PCR. Counted here are approximately 530,000 clones, roughly 95% occurring once; the ten biggest clones make up 0.055% to 0.075%. Sample: naive CD4+ T cells sorted from blood. The subset denotes: CD45RA+ positively selected. The receptor set was obtained from a woman aged 25 to 45 in good health.

Details on this clone: Other DNA sequences within the sample encode an identical CDR3. The chain joins TRBV7-7 to TRBJ2-5, with TRBD2 matching 15 bases. With V trimmed by 4 bases and J by 5 bases, 5 bases remained unmatched. This CDR3 region has 16 residues. Germline-derived CDR1 and CDR2 are SSHAT and FNYEAQ (reference sequence). The CDR3 protein is CASSSGLAGGRETQYF. CDR3 nucleotides: TGTGCCAGCAGCTCGGGACTAGCGGGAGGTCGGGAGACCCAGTACTTC.

The rearrangement links TRBV14 to TRBJ1-1; no definite D call. Germline values: CDR1 SGHDN, CDR2 FVKESK. The CDR3 runs 15 residues. Trimming took off 6 bases at V and 2 bases at J, with 16 bases between the two ends. This chain's CDR3 is CASRPLGLPNTEAFF. In nucleotides, the CDR3 is TGTGCCAGCAGACCACTAGGACTCCCTAACACTGAAGCTTTCTTT. Variable domain in full (rest from reference TRBV14 and TRBJ1-1): EAGVTQFPSHSVIEKGQTVTLRCDPISGHDNLYWYRRVMGKEIKFLLHFVKESKQDESGMPNNRFLAERTGGTYSTLKVQPAELEDSGVYFCASRPLGLPNTEAFFGQGTRLTVV.

This clone occurred once. The chain carries TRBV4-2 and TRBJ2-6; D not certain. Trimming took 0 bases from V and 0 from J, leaving 6 bases between them. Germline CDR1 and CDR2: LGHNA and YNFKEQ. The CDR3 contains 16 residues. The DNA of the CDR3 is TGTGCCAGCAGCCAAGATAGAACCTCTGGGGCCAACGTCCTGACTTTC. The encoded protein is CASSQDRTSGANVLTF.

In nucleotides, the CDR3 is TGTGCCACCACACGGTATGAGGGCCGGGGAGTAATCTACAATGAGCAGTTCTTC. Translating gives CATTRYEGRGVIYNEQFF. This chain joins TRBV28 and TRBJ2-1, with D possibly TRBD2 on 5 matching bases. CDR3 length: 18 residues. V was trimmed by 10 bases and J by 3 bases, leaving 28 bases between them. The germline V gene encodes CDR1 MDHEN and CDR2 SYDVKM.

The rearrangement joins TRBV6-5 to TRBJ2-2, with 9 positions matching TRBD1. The CDR3 has 15 amino acids. CDR1 MNHEY and CDR2 SVGAGI come from the germline V gene. Trimming took 1 base from V and 7 from J; bases not matched to a gene: 4. The CDR3 DNA sequence: TGTGCCAGCAGTTACTTGGACAGGGGTGGCGGGGAGCTGTTTTTT. It is translated as CASSYLDRGGGELFF.

The genes are TRBV9 and TRBJ2-3; D call uncertain. Trimming pared 0 bases from V and 0 bases from J, leaving 11 bases between. CDR1 is SGDLS and CDR2 is YYNGEE in the germline V gene. This CDR3 comprises 16 residues. CDR3 sequence reads: CASSVGVETSTDTQYF. The CDR3 bases are TGTGCCAGCAGCGTAGGCGTCGAGACTAGCACAGATACGCAGTATTTT.

The chain has TRBV28 and TRBJ1-2, with D perhaps matching TRBD1 (6 bases). Per germline, CDR1 MDHEN and CDR2 SYDVKM. The CDR3 has 12 amino acids. V was clipped by 6 bases and J by 5 bases, with 10 bases between them. The CDR3 DNA follows: TGTGCCAGCAGCCCGGACAGTTATGGCTACACCTTC. Amino acids: CASSPDSYGYTF.

This chain connects TRBV2 to TRBJ1-5, with D hard to call. CDR3 length: 13 amino acids. V was shortened by 7 bases and J by 6 bases, with 13 bases between the two germline ends. Germline-derived CDR1 and CDR2 are SNHLY and FYNNEI. The CDR3 DNA sequence: TGTGCCAGCACCGGGGAAGGGTCTCAGCCCCAGCATTTT. This gives the protein CASTGEGSQPQHF. The entire variable domain, with the rest obtained from reference TRBV2 and TRBJ1-5, is as follows: EPEVTQTPSHQVTQMGQEVILRCVPISNHLYFYWYRQILGQKVEFLVSFYNNEISEKSEIFDDQFSVERPDGSNFTLKIRSTKLEDSAMYFCASTGEGSQPQHFGDGTRLSIL.

This rearrangement joins TRBV28 to TRBJ1-2; no definite D call. CDR3 length equals 13 residues. V shed 7 bases and J shed 4 bases, with 13 bases lying between them. Looked up from germline, CDR1 is MDHEN and CDR2 is SYDVKM. The CDR3 region is CASTAATVYGYTF. CDR3 coding DNA: TGTGCCAGCACCGCCGCCACAGTCTATGGCTACACCTTC.

This chain connects TRBV2 to TRBJ1-3; no clear D gene. There are 13 residues in the CDR3. Between the trimmed V and J ends, which lost 6 bases and 2 bases, there was a span of 8 bases. The germline V gene encodes CDR1 SNHLY and CDR2 FYNNEI. The DNA for the CDR3 is TGTGCCAGCAGAGAGGAGGCTGGAAACACCATATATTTT. Residues: CASREEAGNTIYF.

This clone was seen just once. DNA of the CDR3: TGTGCCAGCAGTGAGGTGCTGAGGGTTAATACGCAGTATTTT. This codes for CASSEVLRVNTQYF. The chain has TRBV6-1 and TRBJ2-3, with D maybe TRBD2 (5 bases). Germline CDR1 and CDR2: MNHNS and SASEGT. CDR3 length: 14 residues. V lost 3 bases, J lost 7 bases, and 14 bases lay in between.

The rearrangement links TRBV6-1 to TRBJ2-5; D remains ambiguous. V was cut by 4 bases and J by 1 base, with 7 bases left in between. This CDR3 is built from 13 residues. The germline V gene has CDR1 MNHNS and CDR2 SASEGT. For the CDR3, the DNA is TGTGCCAGCAGTGTACAGTTCCAAGAGACCCAGTACTTC. Protein product: CASSVQFQETQYF.

This sequence joins TRBV5-6 and TRBJ2-5; 10 bases are shared with TRBD2. This CDR3 is 16 amino acids long. Germline CDR1 SGHDT, CDR2 YYEEEE. V trimming: 2 bases; J trimming: 4 bases; junction bases outside the gene matches: 8. The DNA of the CDR3 is TGTGCCAGCAGCTTACGGTCTAGCGGGAGAGGAGAGACCCAGTACTTC. Translating it yields CASSLRSSGRGETQYF.

This clone was found a few times. This sequence joins TRBV5-4 and TRBJ1-2, with D possibly being TRBD1 (5 bases). Trimming left V 2 bases short and J 2 bases short, with 7 bases between. The CDR3 consists of 13 residues. Germline V CDR1 and CDR2: SGHNT, YYREEE (reference sequence). CDR3 residues: CASSFSGNYGYTF. DNA for the CDR3: TGTGCCAGCAGCTTTTCAGGGAACTATGGCTACACCTTC.